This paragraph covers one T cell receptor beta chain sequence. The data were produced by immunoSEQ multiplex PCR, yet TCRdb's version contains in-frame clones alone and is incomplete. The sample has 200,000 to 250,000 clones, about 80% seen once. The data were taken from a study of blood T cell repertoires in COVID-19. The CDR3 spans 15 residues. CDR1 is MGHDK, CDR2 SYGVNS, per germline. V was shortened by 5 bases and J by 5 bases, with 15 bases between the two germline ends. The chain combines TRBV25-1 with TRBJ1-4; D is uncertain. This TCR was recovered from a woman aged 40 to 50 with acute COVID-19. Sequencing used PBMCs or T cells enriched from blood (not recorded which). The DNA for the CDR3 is TGTGCCAGCAGTCCCTCCCCAGAAAGAAATGAAAAACTGTTTTTT. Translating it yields CASSPSPERNEKLFF. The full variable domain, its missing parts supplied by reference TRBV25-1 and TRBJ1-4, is EADIYQTPRYLVIGTGKKITLECSQTMGHDKMYWYQQDPGMELHLIHYSYGVNSTEKGDLSSESTVSRIRTEHFPLTLESARPSHTSQYLCASSPSPERNEKLFFGSGTQLSVL.